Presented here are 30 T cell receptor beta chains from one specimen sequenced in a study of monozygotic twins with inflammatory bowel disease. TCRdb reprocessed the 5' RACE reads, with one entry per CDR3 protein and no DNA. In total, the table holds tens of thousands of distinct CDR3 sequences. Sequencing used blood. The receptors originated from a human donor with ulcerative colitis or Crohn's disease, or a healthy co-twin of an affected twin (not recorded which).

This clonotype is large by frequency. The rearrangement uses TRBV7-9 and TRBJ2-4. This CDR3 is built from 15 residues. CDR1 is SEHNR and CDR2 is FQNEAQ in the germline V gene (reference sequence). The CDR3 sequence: CASSPQSTSKNIQYF.

CDR3 loop: CASSSHSTDTQYF. The rearrangement joins TRBV7-9 to TRBJ2-3. Germline loops: CDR1 SEHNR, CDR2 FQNEAQ (reference sequence). This CDR3 comprises 13 residues.

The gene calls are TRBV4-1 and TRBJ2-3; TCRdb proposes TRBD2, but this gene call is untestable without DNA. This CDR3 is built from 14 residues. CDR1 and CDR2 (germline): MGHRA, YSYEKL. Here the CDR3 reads CASSTAGGTDTQYF.

The CDR3: CASSRDYDTQYF. The chain carries TRBV7-2 and TRBJ2-3; TCRdb's D call of TRBD2 is untestable without DNA. CDR3 length equals 12 residues. In germline, CDR1 is SGHTA, CDR2 FQGNSA.

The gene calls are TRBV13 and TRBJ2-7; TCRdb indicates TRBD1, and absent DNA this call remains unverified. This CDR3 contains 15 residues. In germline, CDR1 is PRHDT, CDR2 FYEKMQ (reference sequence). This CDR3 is CASSPRPRRKDEQYF. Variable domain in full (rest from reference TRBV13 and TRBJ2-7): AAGVIQSPRHLIKEKRETATLKCYPIPRHDTVYWYQQGPGQDPQFLISFYEKMQSDKGSIPDRFSAQQFSDYHSELNMSSLELGDSALYFCASSPRPRRKDEQYFGPGTRLTVT.

The CDR3 loop reads CVTSREARQETQYF. The rearrangement uses TRBV15 and TRBJ2-5. CDR1 is LNHNV and CDR2 is YYDKDF in the germline V gene (reference sequence). The CDR3 spans 14 residues.

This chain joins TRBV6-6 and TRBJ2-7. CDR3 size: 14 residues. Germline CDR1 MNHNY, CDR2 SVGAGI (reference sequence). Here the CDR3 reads CASLLDPNTYEQYF.

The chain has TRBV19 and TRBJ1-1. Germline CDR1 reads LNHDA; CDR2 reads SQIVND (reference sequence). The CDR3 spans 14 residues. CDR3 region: CASTKQSTNTEAFF. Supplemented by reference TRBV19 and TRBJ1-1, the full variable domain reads DGGITQSPKYLFRKEGQNVTLSCEQNLNHDAMYWYRQDPGQGLRLIYYSQIVNDFQKGDIAEGYSVSREKKESFPLTVTSAQKNPTAFYLCASTKQSTNTEAFFGQGTRLTVV.

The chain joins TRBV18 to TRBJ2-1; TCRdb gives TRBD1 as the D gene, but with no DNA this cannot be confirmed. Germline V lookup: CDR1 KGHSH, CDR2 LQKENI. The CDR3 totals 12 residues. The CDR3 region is CASSPYGGKQFF.

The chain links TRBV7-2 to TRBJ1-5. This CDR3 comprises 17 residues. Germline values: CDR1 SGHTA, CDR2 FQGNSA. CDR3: CASSSRPTSLGNQPQHF.

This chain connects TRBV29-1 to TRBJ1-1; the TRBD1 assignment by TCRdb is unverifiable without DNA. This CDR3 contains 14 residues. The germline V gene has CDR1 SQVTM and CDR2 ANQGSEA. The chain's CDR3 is CTAHFPGPGTEAFF.

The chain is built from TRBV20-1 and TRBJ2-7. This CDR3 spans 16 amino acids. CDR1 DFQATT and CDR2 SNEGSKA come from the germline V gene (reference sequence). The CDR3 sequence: CSARDLADGGSYEQYF.

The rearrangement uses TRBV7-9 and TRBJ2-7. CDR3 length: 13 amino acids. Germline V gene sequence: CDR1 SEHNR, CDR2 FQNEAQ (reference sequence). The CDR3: CASSFDTVYEQYF.

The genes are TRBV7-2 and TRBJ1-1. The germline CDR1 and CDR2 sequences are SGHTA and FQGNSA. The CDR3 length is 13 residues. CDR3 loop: CASSFDLFAEAFF.

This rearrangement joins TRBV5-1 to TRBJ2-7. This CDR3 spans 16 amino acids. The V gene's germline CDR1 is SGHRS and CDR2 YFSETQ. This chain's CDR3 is CASSLSRVGVLYEQYF. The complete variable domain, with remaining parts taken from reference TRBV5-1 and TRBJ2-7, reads KAGVTQTPRYLIKTRGQQVTLSCSPISGHRSVSWYQQTPGQGLQFLFEYFSETQRNKGNFPGRFSGRQFSNSRSEMNVSTLELGDSALYLCASSLSRVGVLYEQYFGPGTRLTVT.

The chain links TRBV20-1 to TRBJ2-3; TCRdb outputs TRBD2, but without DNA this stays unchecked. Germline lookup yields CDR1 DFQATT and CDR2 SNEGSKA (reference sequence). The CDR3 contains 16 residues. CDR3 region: CSARAPGGTGTDTQYF.

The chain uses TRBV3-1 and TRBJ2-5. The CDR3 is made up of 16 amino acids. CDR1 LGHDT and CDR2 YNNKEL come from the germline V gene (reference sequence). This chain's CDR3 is CASSQDWGMDRETQYF.

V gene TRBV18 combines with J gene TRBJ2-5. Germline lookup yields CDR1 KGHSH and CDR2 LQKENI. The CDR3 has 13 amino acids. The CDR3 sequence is CASSRNFQETQYF. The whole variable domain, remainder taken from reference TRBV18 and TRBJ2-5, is NAGVMQNPRHLVRRRGQEARLRCSPMKGHSHVYWYRQLPEEGLKFMVYLQKENIIDESGMPKERFSAEFPKEGPSILRIQQVVRGDSAAYFCASSRNFQETQYFGPGTRLLVL.

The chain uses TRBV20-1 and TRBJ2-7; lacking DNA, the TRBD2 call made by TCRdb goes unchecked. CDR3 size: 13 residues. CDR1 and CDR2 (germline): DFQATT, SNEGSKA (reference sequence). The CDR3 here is CSVVAGGSYEQYF.

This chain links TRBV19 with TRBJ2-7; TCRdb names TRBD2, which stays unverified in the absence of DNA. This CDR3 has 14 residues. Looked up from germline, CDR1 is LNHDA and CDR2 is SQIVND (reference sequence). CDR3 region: CASKIGEGLYEQYF. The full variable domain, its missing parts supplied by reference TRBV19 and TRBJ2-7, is DGGITQSPKYLFRKEGQNVTLSCEQNLNHDAMYWYRQDPGQGLRLIYYSQIVNDFQKGDIAEGYSVSREKKESFPLTVTSAQKNPTAFYLCASKIGEGLYEQYFGPGTRLTVT.

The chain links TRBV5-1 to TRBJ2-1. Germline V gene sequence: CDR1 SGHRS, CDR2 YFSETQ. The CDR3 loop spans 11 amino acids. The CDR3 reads CASSDHSEQFF.

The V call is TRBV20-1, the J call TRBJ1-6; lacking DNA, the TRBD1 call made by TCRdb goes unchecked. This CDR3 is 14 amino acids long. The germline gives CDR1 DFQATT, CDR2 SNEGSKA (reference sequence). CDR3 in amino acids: CSASMGADNSPLHF.

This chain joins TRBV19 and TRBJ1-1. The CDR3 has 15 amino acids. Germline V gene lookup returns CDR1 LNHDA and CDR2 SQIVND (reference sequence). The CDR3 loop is CASHQLRGGATEAFF. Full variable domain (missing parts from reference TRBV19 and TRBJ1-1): DGGITQSPKYLFRKEGQNVTLSCEQNLNHDAMYWYRQDPGQGLRLIYYSQIVNDFQKGDIAEGYSVSREKKESFPLTVTSAQKNPTAFYLCASHQLRGGATEAFFGQGTRLTVV.

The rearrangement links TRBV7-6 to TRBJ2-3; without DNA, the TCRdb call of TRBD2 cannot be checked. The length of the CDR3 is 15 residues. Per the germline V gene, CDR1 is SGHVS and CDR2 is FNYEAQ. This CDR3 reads CASTSPSGGTDTQYF.

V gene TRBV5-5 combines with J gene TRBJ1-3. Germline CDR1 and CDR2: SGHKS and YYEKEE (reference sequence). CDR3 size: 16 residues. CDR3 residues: CASSPAFVGSGNTIYF.

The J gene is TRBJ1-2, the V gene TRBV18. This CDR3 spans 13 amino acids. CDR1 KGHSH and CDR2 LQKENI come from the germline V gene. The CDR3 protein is CASSPHREDGYTF.

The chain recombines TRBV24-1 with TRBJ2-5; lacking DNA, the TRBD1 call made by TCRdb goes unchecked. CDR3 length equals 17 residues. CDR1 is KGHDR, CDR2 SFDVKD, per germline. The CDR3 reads CATSGIVWGAHQETQYF.

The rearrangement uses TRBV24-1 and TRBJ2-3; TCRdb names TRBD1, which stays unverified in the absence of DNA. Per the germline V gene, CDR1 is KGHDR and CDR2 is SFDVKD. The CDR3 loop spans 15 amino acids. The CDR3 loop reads CATTLGQGDTDTQYF.

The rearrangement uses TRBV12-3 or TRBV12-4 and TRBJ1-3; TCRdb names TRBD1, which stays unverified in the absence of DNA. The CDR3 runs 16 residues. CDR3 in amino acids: CASTKGDREAGNTIYF.

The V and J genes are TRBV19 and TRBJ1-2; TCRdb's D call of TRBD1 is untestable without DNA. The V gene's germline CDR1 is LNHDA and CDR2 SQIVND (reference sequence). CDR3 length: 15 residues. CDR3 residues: CASKMGQSTNYGYTF.